This T cell receptor (beta chain) appears in the sequencing data of a study of blood T cell repertoires in COVID-19. The CDR3 contains 16 residues. The ends lost 0 bases at V and 4 bases at J; junction bases unmatched: 5. Germline-derived CDR1 and CDR2 are SGDLS and YYNGEE. The repertoire was sequenced with immunoSEQ multiplex PCR; TCRdb's copy has only in-frame clones and lacks some. The table shows about 310,000 clones, with 89% occurring only once. Sequenced material: PBMCs or T cells enriched from blood (not recorded which). This chain joins TRBV9 and TRBJ2-3; 10 nucleotides align to TRBD2. The receptor comes from a man in his fifties or sixties who had recovered from COVID-19. The CDR3 spells CASSVVGLAGADTQYF. DNA for the CDR3: TGTGCCAGCAGCGTAGTCGGTCTAGCGGGAGCAGATACGCAGTATTTT.